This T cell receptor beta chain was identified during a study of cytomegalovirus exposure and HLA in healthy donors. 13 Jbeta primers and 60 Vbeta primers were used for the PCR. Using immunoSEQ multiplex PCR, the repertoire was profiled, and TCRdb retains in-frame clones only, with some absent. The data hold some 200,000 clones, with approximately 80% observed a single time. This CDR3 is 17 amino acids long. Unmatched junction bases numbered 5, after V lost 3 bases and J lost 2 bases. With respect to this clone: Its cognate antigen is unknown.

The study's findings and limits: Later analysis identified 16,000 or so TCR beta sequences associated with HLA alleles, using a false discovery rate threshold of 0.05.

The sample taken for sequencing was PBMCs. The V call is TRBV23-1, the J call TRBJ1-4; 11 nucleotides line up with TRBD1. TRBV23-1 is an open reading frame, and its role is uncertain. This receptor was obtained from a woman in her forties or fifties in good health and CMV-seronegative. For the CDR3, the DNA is TGCGCCAGCAGTCAGGACAGGGGGCGGTCCACTAATGAAAAACTGTTTTTT. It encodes CASSQDRGRSTNEKLFF.